A single sample gave rise to the 15 T cell receptor beta chains below, sequenced in a study of blood T cell repertoires in COVID-19. Using immunoSEQ multiplex PCR, the repertoire was profiled, and TCRdb retains in-frame clones only, with some absent. The data contain a few hundred thousand clones, nearly 90% of them seen just once; the ten biggest clones take up 5.5% to 7%. What was sequenced was PBMCs or T cells enriched from blood (not recorded which). Receptors were obtained from a woman aged 30 to 39 who had recovered from COVID-19.

This clone came up a few times. This chain uses TRBV7-8 with TRBJ1-2; possibly TRBD1 for D (6 bases). V lost 2 bases, J lost 7 bases, and 17 bases lay in between. Germline values: CDR1 SGHVS, CDR2 FQNEAQ. This CDR3 has 15 residues. CDR3: CASSLLTQGSGGYTF. The DNA of the CDR3 is TGTGCCAGCAGCTTACTAACACAGGGCTCGGGTGGCTACACCTTC.

The rearrangement links TRBV5-1 to TRBJ2-7, with D possibly being TRBD1 (6 bases). The CDR3 sequence is 15 residues long. V shed 0 bases and J shed 3 bases, with 13 bases lying between them. Germline V lookup: CDR1 SGHRS, CDR2 YFSETQ. CDR3 sequence (DNA): TGCGCCAGCAGCTTGGTCCCCGGGACAAACTACGAGCAGTACTTC. It yields the protein CASSLVPGTNYEQYF. Variable domain in full (rest from reference TRBV5-1 and TRBJ2-7): KAGVTQTPRYLIKTRGQQVTLSCSPISGHRSVSWYQQTPGQGLQFLFEYFSETQRNKGNFPGRFSGRQFSNSRSEMNVSTLELGDSALYLCASSLVPGTNYEQYFGPGTRLTVT.

The chain carries TRBV6-2 or TRBV6-3 and TRBJ2-2; 8 bases align to TRBD1. V shed 6 bases and J 7 bases; nucleotides not matched to a gene: 13. In germline, CDR1 is MNHEY, CDR2 SVGEGT. The CDR3 loop spans 16 amino acids. The CDR3 sequence: CASSPFRTGFDGELFF. CDR3 coding DNA: TGTGCCAGCAGCCCTTTCAGGACAGGGTTCGACGGGGAGCTGTTTTTT.

The rearrangement uses TRBV4-2 and TRBJ1-4; weak D call: TRBD1 (5 bases). Trimming shortened V by 4 bases and J by 0 bases, and 9 bases separated the two germline ends. CDR1 and CDR2 (germline): LGHNA, YNFKEQ. The CDR3 has 15 residues. CDR3 sequence (DNA): TGTGCCAGCAGCCCGACAGAGCCAACTAATGAAAAACTGTTTTTT. Translating gives CASSPTEPTNEKLFF.

This rearrangement joins TRBV5-5 to TRBJ1-2; 9 positions agree with TRBD1. This CDR3 spans 14 amino acids. After removal of 4 bases from V and 8 bases from J, the junction contained 9 bases not matched to a gene. The germline V gene has CDR1 SGHKS and CDR2 YYEKEE (reference sequence). The CDR3 sequence is CASSPQQGAGGYTF. For the CDR3, the DNA is TGTGCCAGCAGCCCACAACAGGGGGCAGGCGGCTACACCTTC.

This rearrangement joins TRBV2 to TRBJ1-2; D might be TRBD1 (5 bases). In germline, CDR1 is SNHLY, CDR2 FYNNEI. Trimming removed 8 bases from V and 6 bases from J, with 19 bases in between. The CDR3 extends over 14 amino acids. Here the CDR3 reads CASGGGRAPNGYTF. The DNA of the CDR3 is TGTGCCAGCGGGGGAGGCAGGGCCCCGAATGGCTACACCTTC. The full variable domain, its missing parts supplied by reference TRBV2 and TRBJ1-2, is EPEVTQTPSHQVTQMGQEVILRCVPISNHLYFYWYRQILGQKVEFLVSFYNNEISEKSEIFDDQFSVERPDGSNFTLKIRSTKLEDSAMYFCASGGGRAPNGYTFGSGTRLTVV.

This chain uses TRBV18 with TRBJ1-1; 9 bases line up with TRBD1. The CDR3 has 14 amino acids. Germline V lookup: CDR1 KGHSH, CDR2 LQKENI. V trimming: 6 bases; J trimming: 5 bases; junction bases outside the gene matches: 7. The CDR3 bases are TGTGCCAGCTCTCCCGGGACAGGGATGACTGAAGCTTTCTTT. It yields the protein CASSPGTGMTEAFF. Based on the CDR3 plus reference TRBV18 and TRBJ1-1, the full variable domain is NAGVMQNPRHLVRRRGQEARLRCSPMKGHSHVYWYRQLPEEGLKFMVYLQKENIIDESGMPKERFSAEFPKEGPSILRIQQVVRGDSAAYFCASSPGTGMTEAFFGQGTRLTVV.

This clone came up a few times. This sequence joins TRBV11-2 and TRBJ1-6; D is possibly TRBD1 (5 bases). V was cut by 2 bases and J by 4 bases, with 9 bases left in between. The CDR3 is 15 residues long. CDR1 and CDR2 (germline): SGHAT, FQNNGV. The CDR3 sequence is CASSLRQIYNSPLHF. The CDR3 DNA reads as TGTGCCAGCAGCTTAAGACAGATTTATAATTCACCCCTCCACTTT.

This clone was counted a single time. The chain combines TRBV30 with TRBJ1-1, with D possibly being TRBD1 (6 bases). CDR3 length: 12 amino acids. V was shortened by 4 bases and J by 8 bases, with 14 bases between the two germline ends. Germline CDR1 is GTSNPN and CDR2 is SVGIG (reference sequence). DNA of the CDR3: TGTGCCTGGACCCCTGACAGGTTGGAAGCTTTCTTT. This gives the protein CAWTPDRLEAFF.

The J gene is TRBJ2-1, the V gene TRBV20-1, with D possibly TRBD2 on 6 matching bases. CDR1 DFQATT and CDR2 SNEGSKA come from the germline V gene (reference sequence). The CDR3 runs 11 residues. Trimming stripped 5 bases from V and 10 bases from J, with 12 bases between. The CDR3 nucleotides read TGCAGTGCTTTTCCGGGACTCGAGCAGTTCTTC. As protein: CSAFPGLEQFF.

The chain has TRBV7-9 and TRBJ1-1, with unresolved D. Trimming left V 5 bases short and J 1 base short, with 8 bases between. This CDR3 is 13 amino acids long. The germline gives CDR1 SEHNR, CDR2 FQNEAQ (reference sequence). The CDR3 bases are TGTGCCAGCAGCCCAGATTGGAACACTGAAGCTTTCTTT. This translates into CASSPDWNTEAFF.

The J gene is TRBJ2-3, the V gene TRBV5-5; the match to TRBD1 covers 11 bases. V was pared by 3 bases and J by 6 bases, with 3 bases of the junction left unmatched. CDR1 and CDR2 (germline): SGHKS, YYEKEE (reference sequence). There are 14 residues in the CDR3. DNA of the CDR3: TGTGCCAGCAGCTCCGGGACAGGGGGGGATACGCAGTATTTT. Its translation is CASSSGTGGDTQYF.

The chain recombines TRBV13 with TRBJ2-2; weak D call: TRBD2 (6 bases). Germline CDR1 PRHDT, CDR2 FYEKMQ (reference sequence). V dropped 2 bases and J dropped 6 bases, with 16 bases sitting between them. CDR3 length: 16 amino acids. For the CDR3, the DNA is TGTGCCAGCAGCTTACGGTTCTCGACTAGTTCCGGGGAGCTGTTTTTT. Encoded protein: CASSLRFSTSSGELFF.

Only one count was recorded for this clone. This rearrangement joins TRBV6-5 to TRBJ1-2, with unresolved D. The CDR3 has 14 residues. With 2 bases removed from V and 6 bases from J, the gap between germline ends came to 13 bases. Looked up from germline, CDR1 is MNHEY and CDR2 is SVGAGI. The CDR3 DNA follows: TGTGCCAGCAGTTACACCCCCTCCTCTAATGGCTACACCTTC. This translates into CASSYTPSSNGYTF.

The chain combines TRBV5-5 with TRBJ1-4; D is ambiguous. The V gene's germline CDR1 is SGHKS and CDR2 YYEKEE (reference sequence). V was trimmed by 0 bases and J by 5 bases, leaving 8 bases between them. The CDR3 runs to 14 residues. CDR3 in amino acids: CASSLAASNEKLFF. CDR3 in DNA: TGTGCCAGCAGCTTGGCAGCGAGCAATGAAAAACTGTTTTTT. Looking up the rest from reference TRBV5-5 and TRBJ1-4 gives the full variable domain: DAGVTQSPTHLIKTRGQQVTLRCSPISGHKSVSWYQQVLGQGPQFIFQYYEKEERGRGNFPDRFSARQFPNYSSELNVNALLLGDSALYLCASSLAASNEKLFFGSGTQLSVL.